This T cell receptor beta chain was recovered during a study of response to subunit inactivated influenza vaccine. This clonotype was found many times. Its target is not known. TCRdb reprocessed the RT-PCR reads with MiXCR, giving one entry per CDR3 protein. The table shows around 500,000 distinct CDR3 sequences, with 11% occurring only once. The CDR3 length is 17 residues. CDR1 is SGHVS and CDR2 is FNYEAQ in the germline V gene. With 1 base clipped from V and 2 bases from J, the junction kept 7 bases outside the gene matches. Study findings and constraints: That few new T cells are recruited by each seasonal influenza vaccination was the authors' suggestion.

This specimen was PBMCs from blood, taken roughly 47 days after vaccination. This receptor was taken from a man aged 50-59 years who received an inactivated influenza vaccine. The genes are TRBV7-6 and TRBJ2-3, with 9 bases identical to TRBD2. CDR3 amino acids: CASSLEASGIPTDTQYF. CDR3 nucleotides: TGTGCCAGCAGCTTAGAAGCTAGCGGGATTCCCACAGATACGCAGTATTTT. Full variable domain (missing parts from reference TRBV7-6 and TRBJ2-3): GAGVSQSPRYKVTKRGQDVALRCDPISGHVSLYWYRQALGQGPEFLTYFNYEAQQDKSGLPNDRFSAERPEGSISTLTIQRTEQRDSAMYRCASSLEASGIPTDTQYFGPGTRLTVL.